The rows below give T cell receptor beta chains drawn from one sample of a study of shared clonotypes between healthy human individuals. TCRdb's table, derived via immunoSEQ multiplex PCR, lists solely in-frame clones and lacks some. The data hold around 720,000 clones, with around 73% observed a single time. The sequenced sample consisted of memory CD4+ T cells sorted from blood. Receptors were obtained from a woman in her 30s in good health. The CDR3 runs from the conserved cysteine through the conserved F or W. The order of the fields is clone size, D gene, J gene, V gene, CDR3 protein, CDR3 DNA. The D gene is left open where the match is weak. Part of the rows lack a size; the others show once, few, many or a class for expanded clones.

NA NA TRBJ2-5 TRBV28 CASNRHAQQETQYF TGTGCCAGCAACCGCCATGCCCAACAAGAGACCCAGTACTTC
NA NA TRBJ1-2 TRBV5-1 CASSFELPTGYGYTF TGCGCCAGCAGCTTCGAGTTGCCCACAGGATATGGCTACACCTTC
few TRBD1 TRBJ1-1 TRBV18 CASSRIDRAEAFF TGTGCCAGCTCACGTATCGACAGGGCTGAAGCTTTCTTT
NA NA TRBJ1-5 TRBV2 CASSDNQPYWNQPQHF TGTGCCAGCAGTGATAACCAACCTTACTGGAATCAGCCCCAGCATTTT
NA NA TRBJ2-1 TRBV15 CATSREYGDLDEQFF TGTGCCACCAGCAGAGAGTACGGTGACCTGGATGAGCAGTTCTTC
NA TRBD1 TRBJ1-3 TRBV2 CASSEGWTGAGNTIYF TGTGCCAGCAGTGAAGGATGGACAGGAGCTGGAAACACCATATATTTT
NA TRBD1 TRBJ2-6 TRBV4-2 CASSLRDRRSSGANVLTF TGTGCCAGCAGCCTCCGGGACAGGAGAAGCTCTGGGGCCAACGTCCTGACTTTC
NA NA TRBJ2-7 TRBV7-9 CASSGKGTAYEQYF TGTGCCAGCAGCGGAAAAGGGACCGCCTACGAGCAGTACTTC
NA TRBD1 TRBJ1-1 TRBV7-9 CASSQRQGRTEAFF TGTGCCAGCAGCCAACGACAGGGAAGGACTGAAGCTTTCTTT
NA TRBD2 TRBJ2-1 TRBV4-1 CASSQLAGRRNNEQFF TGCGCCAGCAGTCAACTAGCGGGAAGACGCAACAATGAGCAGTTCTTC
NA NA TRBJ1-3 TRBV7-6 CASSEPWGPFSGNTIYF TGTGCCAGCAGCGAGCCCTGGGGACCTTTTTCTGGAAACACCATATATTTT
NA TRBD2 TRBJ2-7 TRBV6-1 CASQGLAGASYEQYF TGTGCCAGCCAGGGACTAGCGGGAGCCTCCTACGAGCAGTACTTC
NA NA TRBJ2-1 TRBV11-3 CASSVTGAYNEQFF TGTGCCAGCAGCGTCACAGGCGCATACAATGAGCAGTTCTTC
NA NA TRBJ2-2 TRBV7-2 CASSQIWSAGELFF TGTGCCAGCAGCCAGATCTGGTCGGCCGGGGAGCTGTTTTTT
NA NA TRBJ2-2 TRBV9 CASSIGTGASSSGELFF TGTGCCAGCAGCATAGGAACAGGAGCCTCCTCCAGTGGGGAGCTGTTTTTT
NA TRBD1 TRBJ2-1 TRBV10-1 CASSDPGQLDNEQFF TGCGCCAGCAGTGATCCGGGACAGCTGGACAATGAGCAGTTCTTC
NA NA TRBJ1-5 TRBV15 CATSRDGSQPQHF TGTGCCACCAGCAGAGACGGGAGCCAGCCCCAGCATTTT
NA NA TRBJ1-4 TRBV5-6 CASSREWDEKLFF TGTGCCAGCAGTCGAGAGTGGGATGAAAAACTGTTTTTT
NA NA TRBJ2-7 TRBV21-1 CASSKFAGAPCGSSYEQYF TGTGCCAGCAGCAAATTTGCAGGGGCCCCGTGCGGCAGCTCCTACGAGCAGTACTTC
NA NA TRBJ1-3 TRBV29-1 CSVGATLGNTIYF TGCAGCGTTGGGGCTACACTTGGAAACACCATATATTTT
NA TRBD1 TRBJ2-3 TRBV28 CASSSQGAGGTDTQYF TGTGCCAGCAGTTCCCAGGGGGCAGGGGGCACAGATACGCAGTATTTT
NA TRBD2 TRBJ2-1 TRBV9 CASSVLAGVFNEQFF TGTGCCAGCAGCGTACTAGCGGGAGTTTTCAATGAGCAGTTCTTC
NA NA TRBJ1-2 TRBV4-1 CASSQVTNNYGYTF TGCGCCAGCAGCCAAGTGACAAATAACTATGGCTACACCTTC
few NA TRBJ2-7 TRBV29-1 CSVEGTAYEQYF TGCAGCGTGGAGGGGACAGCGTACGAGCAGTACTTC
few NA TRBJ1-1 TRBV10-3 CAISEVQFNTEAFF TGTGCCATCAGTGAGGTACAGTTTAACACTGAAGCTTTCTTT
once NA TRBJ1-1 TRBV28 CASRRQLNTEAFF TGTGCCAGCAGAAGGCAGTTGAACACTGAAGCTTTCTTT
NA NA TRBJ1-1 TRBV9 CASSVGVSSTEAFF TGTGCCAGCAGCGTAGGAGTATCCTCGACTGAAGCTTTCTTT
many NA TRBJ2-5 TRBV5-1 CASSLQITSQETQYF TGCGCCAGCAGCCTACAAATTACTAGCCAAGAGACCCAGTACTTC
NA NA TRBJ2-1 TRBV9 CASSVDTISYNEQFF TGTGCCAGCAGCGTAGACACCATTTCCTACAATGAGCAGTTCTTC
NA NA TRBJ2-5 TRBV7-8 CASSSRGKSTQYF TGTGCCAGCAGCTCTCGGGGTAAATCCACCCAGTACTTC
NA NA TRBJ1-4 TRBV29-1 CSVARRGEKLFF TGCAGCGTTGCCAGGAGAGGCGAAAAACTGTTTTTT
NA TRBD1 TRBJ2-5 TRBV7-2 CASSGRQGSGETQYF TGTGCCAGCAGCGGGCGACAGGGCTCAGGGGAGACCCAGTACTTC
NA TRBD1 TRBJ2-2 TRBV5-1 CASSWDSPNTGELFF TGCGCCAGCAGTTGGGACAGCCCGAACACCGGGGAGCTGTTTTTT
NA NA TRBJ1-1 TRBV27 CASKGQARNTEAFF TGTGCCAGCAAGGGACAAGCGAGGAACACTGAAGCTTTCTTT
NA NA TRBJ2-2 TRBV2 CASRFENAGELFF TGTGCCAGCAGATTCGAGAACGCCGGGGAGCTGTTTTTT
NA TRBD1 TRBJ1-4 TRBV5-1 CASSLGGTGNEKLFF TGCGCCAGCAGCTTGGGTGGGACAGGGAATGAAAAACTGTTTTTT
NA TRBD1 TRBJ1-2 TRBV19 CASSRDSAINYGYTF TGTGCCAGTAGTCGGGACAGTGCGATTAACTATGGCTACACCTTC
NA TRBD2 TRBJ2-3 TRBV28 CASSSRSSGRARGDTQYF TGTGCCAGCAGTTCACGCTCTAGCGGGAGGGCGAGGGGGGATACGCAGTATTTT
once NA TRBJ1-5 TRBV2 CASHGDGYQPQHF TGTGCCAGCCACGGTGATGGGTATCAGCCCCAGCATTTT
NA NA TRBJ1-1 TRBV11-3 CASSQRRNTEAFF TGTGCCAGCAGCCAAAGGAGGAACACTGAAGCTTTCTTT
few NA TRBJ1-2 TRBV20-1 CSAPIYGYTF TGCAGTGCTCCCATTTATGGCTACACCTTC
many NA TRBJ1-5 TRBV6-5 CASSRNTNGQPQHF TGTGCCAGCAGCAGAAACACCAACGGTCAGCCCCAGCATTTT
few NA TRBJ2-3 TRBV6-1 CASHQRFTDTQYF TGTGCCAGTCATCAAAGGTTCACAGATACGCAGTATTTT
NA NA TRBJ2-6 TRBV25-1 CASSEDNYSGANVLTF TGTGCCAGCAGTGAGGACAACTACTCTGGGGCCAACGTCCTGACTTTC
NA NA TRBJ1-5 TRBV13 CASSFGANQPQHF TGTGCCAGCAGCTTCGGGGCTAATCAGCCCCAGCATTTT
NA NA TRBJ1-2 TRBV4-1 CASSQLQGLDGYTF TGCGCCAGCAGCCAACTACAGGGACTTGATGGCTACACCTTC
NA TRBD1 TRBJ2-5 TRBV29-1 CSATPPRQGRETQYF TGCAGCGCTACACCCCCCCGACAGGGTAGGGAGACCCAGTACTTC
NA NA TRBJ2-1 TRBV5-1 CASRVWDSGNEQFF TGCGCCAGCAGGGTATGGGATTCCGGGAATGAGCAGTTCTTC